These 8 T cell receptor beta chains came from one sample sequenced in a study of a mutant IDH1 vaccine in newly diagnosed glioma (dated by TCRdb to about 2021). Libraries were prepared through the immunoSEQ multiplex PCR assay. This is the immuneACCESS table as TCRdb keeps it, with only in-frame sequences that have V and J called. A part of the clones is gone; compared with another copy, unresolved V genes explain less than half, and the rest is unexplained. In all, the sample holds 110,000 or so clones, and about 90% of those were seen once. More than 0.55% of the sample is in the top ten clones. The time point label of this sample denotes: week 11, during vaccination. Each vaccine dose was 300 ug of a 20-mer mutant IDH1 peptide in Montanide, given subcutaneously with topical imiquimod. These receptors' antigens are unknown. The specimen comprised PBMCs, sampled from a glioma patient whose treatment included an IDH1 peptide vaccine. The source is a woman between 50 and 59 years old with glioma.

This clone has a handful of counts. The V and J genes are TRBV19 and TRBJ1-5; 11 nucleotides agree with TRBD1. CDR1 and CDR2 from the germline V gene are LNHDA and SQIVND (reference sequence). With 5 bases clipped from V and 6 bases from J, the junction kept 6 bases outside the gene matches. The CDR3 runs 15 residues. The DNA for the CDR3 is TGTGCCAGTAGTGAGAGGACAGGGGGCGGTCAGCCCCAGCATTTT. It yields the protein CASSERTGGGQPQHF.

This chain links TRBV6-6 with TRBJ2-5; 8 positions agree with TRBD2. CDR1 is MNHNY, CDR2 SVGAGI, per germline (reference sequence). The length of the CDR3 is 15 residues. The junction had 8 bases not matched to a gene; V was cut back by 7 bases and J by 1 base. This CDR3 is CASTDLAGTQETQYF. DNA of the CDR3: TGTGCCAGCACCGACTTAGCGGGAACCCAAGAGACCCAGTACTTC.

The V and J genes are TRBV7-2 and TRBJ1-6; D is unclear. The CDR3 loop spans 14 amino acids. V shed 5 bases and J shed 7 bases, with 12 bases lying between them. Germline loops: CDR1 SGHTA, CDR2 FQGNSA. The CDR3 is CASSPASGNSPLHF. CDR3 DNA sequence: TGTGCCAGCAGCCCCGCTTCGGGGAATTCACCCCTCCACTTT.

The table lists this clone with a few counts. J is TRBJ1-2 and V is TRBV19; 8 nucleotides agree with TRBD1. Germline V lookup: CDR1 LNHDA, CDR2 SQIVND (reference sequence). The CDR3 has 13 amino acids. Trimming removed 5 bases from V and 6 bases from J; junction bases left unmatched: 5. CDR3 nucleotide sequence: TGTGCCAGTAGTGTCAGACAGGGGAATGGCTACACCTTC. Residues: CASSVRQGNGYTF.

The chain is built from TRBV6-1 and TRBJ2-3, with 7 bases lining up with TRBD2. The germline V gene encodes CDR1 MNHNS and CDR2 SASEGT. The ends lost 9 bases at V and 4 bases at J; junction bases unmatched: 10. The CDR3 sequence is 14 residues long. CDR3 DNA sequence: TGTGCCAGTCCTCGGGACTATGGCCCAGATACGCAGTATTTT. Residues: CASPRDYGPDTQYF.

This clone was seen only once. The chain combines TRBV7-3 with TRBJ1-1; perhaps TRBD1 as D (6 bases). The germline CDR1 and CDR2 sequences are SGHTA and FQGTGA. The CDR3 has 13 amino acids. V lost 8 bases and J 0 bases, leaving 10 bases between the germline ends. CDR3 bases: TGTGCCAGCGGACAGTCGATGAACACTGAAGCTTTCTTT. Translated: CASGQSMNTEAFF.

This clone was counted once. J is TRBJ2-7 and V is TRBV18; TRBD2 matches at 10 bases. Germline V gene sequence: CDR1 KGHSH, CDR2 LQKENI. The V segment lost 6 bases and the J segment 2 bases; nucleotides outside the gene matches: 10. The CDR3 runs to 16 residues. The DNA for the CDR3 is TGTGCCAGCTCTCCCCGCGGGCTAGCGGGAGCCTACGAGCAGTACTTC. It yields the protein CASSPRGLAGAYEQYF.

V and J are TRBV28 and TRBJ1-3; D not resolved. Trimming left V 3 bases short and J 0 bases short, with 9 bases between. The CDR3 extends over 15 amino acids. Germline assignment: CDR1 MDHEN and CDR2 SYDVKM. Here the CDR3 DNA reads TGTGCCAGCAGTTTTGTCGGGAACTCTGGAAACACCATATATTTT. Amino acid sequence: CASSFVGNSGNTIYF.